This entry describes one TCR beta chain. Antigen unknown. The study sequenced cultured CD4+ T cell DNA using the Oncomine TCR Beta short-read assay. TCRdb reprocessed the PCR reads with MiXCR, giving one entry per CDR3 protein. The data contain about 9,400 distinct CDR3 sequences, approximately 70% of them singletons. This sample is part of a study of vaccination and CD4 T cells after COVID-19. Sample treatment: roughly ten-day PBMC culture with coronavirus spike peptide pools or control peptides (ViraFEST assay). This CDR3 has 15 amino acids. V was cut by 4 bases and J by 0 bases, with 10 bases left in between. Germline V lookup: CDR1 SNHLY, CDR2 FYNNEI.

The clonotype comes from a human donor who had recovered from COVID-19. The rearrangement uses TRBV2 and TRBJ1-5; no clear D gene. Sequences were obtained from CD4+ T cells from blood, cultured in vitro. CDR3: CASSGAVYSNQPQHF. The CDR3, as DNA: TGTGCCAGCAGTGGGGCAGTTTATAGCAATCAGCCCCAGCATTTT.